A single sample gave rise to the 14 T cell receptor beta chains below, sequenced in a study of CD8+ T cells in alopecia areata (dated by TCRdb to the late 2010s). The sample's treatment or condition, from its label and the paper: oral pan-JAK inhibitor, 5-10 mg twice daily. Receptor libraries were prepared by the immunoSEQ multiplex PCR assay. For TCR sequencing, RNA was extracted from every sample and reverse transcribed into cDNA to serve as template. Entries here come from immuneACCESS through TCRdb and include only in-frame sequences with V and J called. Some clones fail to appear in such tables; in the studies checked, an unresolved V gene covers under half of the shortfall, and the cause of the remainder is unknown. The sample table lists roughly 230,000 clones, approximately 45% of them with a count of one. Jointly, the top ten make up about 2.6% of the sample. The material sequenced was CD4+ T cells sorted from blood, taken between weeks 36 and 40, from a patient treated with tofacitinib. The receptors were gathered from a human donor with alopecia areata.

The chain employs TRBV7-2 and TRBJ1-5; D not certain. Per the germline V gene, CDR1 is SGHTA and CDR2 is FQGNSA. V dropped 5 bases and J dropped 11 bases, with 16 bases sitting between them. This CDR3 has 13 amino acids. CDR3 in amino acids: CASSQALQWAQHF. As DNA, the CDR3 is TGTGCCAGCAGCCAGGCCCTTCAATGGGCCCAGCATTTT.

The V call is TRBV27, the J call TRBJ2-3, with 7 bases fitting TRBD2. This CDR3 contains 18 residues. Germline trimming cut 4 bases from V and 1 base from J; bases unmatched to any gene: 14. The V gene's germline CDR1 is MNHEY and CDR2 SMNVEV (reference sequence). The CDR3 here is CASSSLRLMAGGTDTQYF. For the CDR3, the DNA is TGTGCCAGCAGTTCCCTAAGGTTAATGGCGGGAGGCACAGATACGCAGTATTTT.

Details on this clone: The DNA is omitted, as the CDR3 cannot be located on it reliably, and the CDR3 follows TCRdb's listing. The rearrangement uses TRBV2 and TRBJ2-7. CDR1 is SNHLY and CDR2 is FYNNEI in the germline V gene. The CDR3 comprises 11 residues, both ends counted. The CDR3 sequence: CASSILGEQYF.

The sample holds a few counts of this clone. The chain recombines TRBV19 with TRBJ2-7; D is perhaps TRBD1 or TRBD2 (5 bases each). V lost 5 bases, J lost 3 bases, and 11 bases lay in between. In germline, CDR1 is LNHDA, CDR2 SQIVND (reference sequence). This CDR3 has 13 residues. This CDR3 is CASSARGGYEQYF. The CDR3 nucleotides read TGTGCCAGTAGTGCGAGGGGCGGCTACGAGCAGTACTTC.

This chain links TRBV7-2 with TRBJ2-6; D assignment may be TRBD1 or TRBD2 (6 bases each). V was shortened by 5 bases and J by 0 bases, with 8 bases between the two germline ends. Germline CDR1 reads SGHTA; CDR2 reads FQGNSA. The CDR3 sequence is 15 residues long. The CDR3 reads CASSRGRSGANVLTF. As DNA, the CDR3 is TGTGCCAGCAGCCGGGGGCGCTCTGGGGCCAACGTCCTGACTTTC.

The table lists this clone with a few counts. The CDR3 spells CASEREVLNEQFF. The CDR3 DNA sequence: TGTGCCAGCGAGCGGGAGGTACTGAATGAGCAGTTCTTC. The chain combines TRBV2 with TRBJ2-1; TRBD2 matches at 9 bases. The CDR3 loop spans 13 amino acids. V trimming: 8 bases; J trimming: 7 bases; junction bases outside the gene matches: 6. The germline V gene has CDR1 SNHLY and CDR2 FYNNEI.

The rearrangement uses TRBV7-2 and TRBJ2-7, with TRBD2 matching over 14 bases. The CDR3 is 15 residues long. The germline V gene has CDR1 SGHTA and CDR2 FQGNSA. V lost 5 bases, J lost 3 bases, and 3 bases stayed unmatched. In DNA form, the CDR3 reads TGTGCCAGCAGCCGGGGACTAGCGGGAGACTACGAGCAGTACTTC. It yields the protein CASSRGLAGDYEQYF.

This clone appeared a few times. The chain recombines TRBV27 with TRBJ2-3, with 7 bases fitting TRBD2. The germline CDR1 and CDR2 sequences are MNHEY and SMNVEV (reference sequence). J was trimmed by 2 bases and V by 2 bases; bases with no gene match: 1. The length of the CDR3 is 14 residues. The CDR3 nucleotides read TGTGCCAGCAGTTTACGACTAGCCACAGATACGCAGTATTTT. This translates into CASSLRLATDTQYF.

The chain joins TRBV5-1 to TRBJ2-7; no firm D call. The CDR3 totals 12 residues. Per germline, CDR1 SGHRS and CDR2 YFSETQ. Trimming stripped 5 bases from V and 7 bases from J, with 13 bases between. The CDR3 reads CASRRALGEQYF. Here the CDR3 DNA reads TGCGCCAGCAGAAGGGCCCTTGGGGAGCAGTACTTC. The variable domain in full, with the rest retrieved from reference TRBV5-1 and TRBJ2-7, is KAGVTQTPRYLIKTRGQQVTLSCSPISGHRSVSWYQQTPGQGLQFLFEYFSETQRNKGNFPGRFSGRQFSNSRSEMNVSTLELGDSALYLCASRRALGEQYFGPGTRLTVT.

This clone was counted only a few times. The chain recombines TRBV4-3 with TRBJ2-5; maybe TRBD1 (5 bases). CDR1 and CDR2 from the germline V gene are LGHNA and YSLEER. The CDR3 extends over 16 amino acids. Trimming took 2 bases from V and 5 from J, leaving 18 bases between them. CDR3 loop: CASSQSPFGARETQYF. CDR3 nucleotide sequence: TGCGCCAGCAGCCAAAGTCCATTTGGGGCCCGGGAGACCCAGTACTTC.

The chain has TRBV9 and TRBJ2-4; D possibly corresponds to TRBD1 (6 bases). Germline-derived CDR1 and CDR2 are SGDLS and YYNGEE. The CDR3 contains 15 residues. The germline V and J ends were trimmed by 4 bases and 6 bases, with 17 bases remaining between them. The CDR3 here is CASSPPGVVGNIQYF. The CDR3 DNA follows: TGTGCCAGCAGCCCCCCAGGGGTTGTAGGAAACATTCAGTACTTC.

The chain employs TRBV18 and TRBJ1-1; no firm D call. Germline CDR1 KGHSH, CDR2 LQKENI. The CDR3 runs to 14 residues. Trimming left V 2 bases short and J 1 base short, with 8 bases between. CDR3 sequence: CASSPTVENTEAFF. The CDR3 bases are TGTGCCAGCTCACCAACCGTTGAGAACACTGAAGCTTTCTTT.

This chain connects TRBV2 to TRBJ2-7, with 8 bases fitting TRBD2. The CDR3 loop spans 16 amino acids. Germline CDR1 reads SNHLY; CDR2 reads FYNNEI. Trimming removed 5 bases from V and 8 bases from J; junction bases left unmatched: 17. CDR3: CASSPKISGALGKQYF. CDR3 in DNA: TGTGCCAGCAGTCCCAAGATTAGCGGGGCCCTTGGGAAGCAGTACTTC.

This clone was detected a few times. The rearrangement joins TRBV13 to TRBJ1-2; no clear D. The V and J ends lost 0 bases and 5 bases respectively, with 10 bases between them. The CDR3 has 14 amino acids. Per germline, CDR1 PRHDT and CDR2 FYEKMQ (reference sequence). The CDR3 nucleotides read TGTGCCAGCAGCTTAGGCCGAGGGTTTTATGGCTACACCTTC. It encodes CASSLGRGFYGYTF.